What follows are 15 T cell receptor beta chains derived from one specimen sequenced in a study of radiation and T cells in renal cell carcinoma. Clones were read by immunoSEQ multiplex PCR, and TCRdb kept only the in-frame ones, dropping some. The sample holds several thousand clones, less than 65% seen once. Treatment of the sample: 15 Gy SBRT to primary tumor, nephrectomy 4 weeks later. Sequenced here: tumor tissue, sampled from a patient whose treatment included radiotherapy and nephrectomy. These receptors all come from a woman aged 60 to 75 with renal cell carcinoma.

The chain links TRBV7-3 to TRBJ2-2, with a tentative D call TRBD2 (7 bases). With 5 bases removed from V and 4 bases from J, the gap between germline ends came to 17 bases. The CDR3 runs to 16 residues. Germline V gene sequence: CDR1 SGHTA, CDR2 FQGTGA. The CDR3 protein is CASSPGGRGTTGELFF. The CDR3 bases are TGTGCCAGCAGCCCCGGGGGGCGCGGGACCACCGGGGAGCTGTTTTTT.

In the case of this clone: A far larger clone is one nucleotide away, so this likely arose from a read error. The V gene is TRBV7-9, the J gene TRBJ2-7, with 9 bases aligning to TRBD1. Germline-derived CDR1 and CDR2 are SEHNR and FQNEAQ (reference sequence). The CDR3 covers 14 residues. Trimming took 2 bases from V and 3 from J; bases not matched to a gene: 2. DNA for the CDR3: TGTGCCAGCAGCTTAACGGGACAGGGCTACGAGCAGTACTTC. It translates to CASSLTGQGYEQYF.

This rearrangement joins TRBV6-1 to TRBJ1-1; no firm D call. V lost 1 base to trimming and J lost 8 bases, with 17 bases between them. The CDR3 covers 15 residues. CDR1 and CDR2 (germline): MNHNS, SASEGT. CDR3 region: CASSEELTAAGEAFF. The DNA for the CDR3 is TGTGCCAGCAGTGAAGAGCTGACGGCCGCCGGAGAAGCTTTCTTT.

This clone was counted only a few times. This chain links TRBV5-8 with TRBJ2-2, with 9 bases fitting TRBD2. The CDR3 runs to 14 residues. Losses at the gene ends were 5 bases for V and 7 bases for J; bases not matched to a gene: 6. Looked up from germline, CDR1 is SGHTS and CDR2 is YDEGEE. CDR3 sequence (DNA): TGTGCCAGCAGGGTAGCGGGAGTAGTCGGGGAGCTGTTTTTT. Residues: CASRVAGVVGELFF.

This clone was counted between two and nine times. This chain joins TRBV14 and TRBJ2-1; D gene unclear. Trimming took off 3 bases at V and 7 bases at J, with 13 bases between the two ends. This CDR3 is 14 amino acids long. The germline V gene encodes CDR1 SGHDN and CDR2 FVKESK. The CDR3 DNA reads TGTGCCAGCAGCCACGTAAACTATGTGAATGAGCAGTTCTTC. Translated, it gives CASSHVNYVNEQFF.

The V gene is TRBV6-4, the J gene TRBJ2-2; D is ambiguous. The CDR3 runs to 14 residues. The ends were cut back, 4 bases at V and 7 bases at J, with 13 bases in the middle. The germline CDR1 and CDR2 sequences are MRHNA and SNTAGT. The CDR3: CASSAKPSGGELFF. CDR3 in DNA: TGTGCCAGCAGTGCTAAACCGTCTGGCGGGGAGCTGTTTTTT.

The chain employs TRBV19 and TRBJ2-7; TRBD2 aligns across 9 bases. CDR3 length: 17 amino acids. Per the germline V gene, CDR1 is LNHDA and CDR2 is SQIVND (reference sequence). With V trimmed by 2 bases and J by 4 bases, 12 bases remained unmatched. The CDR3 here is CASSISSGSGSTYEQYF. CDR3 bases: TGTGCCAGTAGTATAAGTTCGGGTAGCGGGAGTACTTACGAGCAGTACTTC.

This clone is medium-sized in the sample. The gene calls are TRBV6-1 and TRBJ2-7, with a weak D call TRBD1 (6 bases). V lost 6 bases and J lost 5, with 20 bases in between. CDR1 is MNHNS and CDR2 is SASEGT in the germline V gene. This CDR3 is 15 amino acids long. The CDR3 here is CASRVNFGQPHEQYF. The CDR3 DNA sequence: TGTGCCAGCAGAGTGAACTTCGGACAGCCCCACGAGCAGTACTTC.

This clone was counted between two and nine times. V is TRBV19 and J is TRBJ2-7; 7 bases fit TRBD1. The CDR3 length is 14 residues. The germline V gene encodes CDR1 LNHDA and CDR2 SQIVND (reference sequence). After removal of 1 base from V and 2 bases from J, the junction contained 2 bases not matched to a gene. Here the CDR3 DNA reads TGTGCCAGTAGTATAGGACAGGGCGCCTACGAGCAGTACTTC. This gives the protein CASSIGQGAYEQYF.

This clone appeared a single time. The chain combines TRBV9 with TRBJ2-5; TRBD2 is a possible D gene (6 bases). In germline, CDR1 is SGDLS, CDR2 YYNGEE. This CDR3 has 15 amino acids. Trimming took 0 bases from V and 2 from J, leaving 11 bases between them. CDR3 in amino acids: CASSVGSGLQETQYF. The DNA of the CDR3 is TGTGCCAGCAGCGTAGGCAGCGGGCTGCAAGAGACCCAGTACTTC.

V is TRBV19 and J is TRBJ2-1; no firm D call. Germline lookup yields CDR1 LNHDA and CDR2 SQIVND (reference sequence). The CDR3 loop spans 14 amino acids. V was clipped by 3 bases and J by 6 bases, with 12 bases between them. CDR3 DNA sequence: TGTGCCAGTAGTATCGGAGCGATGGGCAATGAGCAGTTCTTC. Translating gives CASSIGAMGNEQFF. The full variable domain, in which reference TRBV19 and TRBJ2-1 provide the parts outside the CDR3, is DGGITQSPKYLFRKEGQNVTLSCEQNLNHDAMYWYRQDPGQGLRLIYYSQIVNDFQKGDIAEGYSVSREKKESFPLTVTSAQKNPTAFYLCASSIGAMGNEQFFGPGTRLTVL.

This rearrangement joins TRBV13 to TRBJ1-1; a weak D match, TRBD1 (5 bases). V dropped 1 base and J dropped 1 base, with 7 bases sitting between them. Germline V gene data show CDR1 as PRHDT and CDR2 as FYEKMQ (reference sequence). The length of the CDR3 is 14 residues. CDR3 sequence: CASSLVRGNTEAFF. For the CDR3, the DNA is TGTGCCAGCAGCTTAGTGAGGGGGAACACTGAAGCTTTCTTT.

The V gene is TRBV9, the J gene TRBJ2-3; D call uncertain. CDR1 and CDR2 from the germline V gene are SGDLS and YYNGEE. The CDR3 extends over 15 amino acids. V lost 0 bases to trimming and J lost 2 bases, with 10 bases between them. Here the CDR3 reads CASSVENYYTDTQYF. For the CDR3, the DNA is TGTGCCAGCAGCGTAGAAAACTACTACACAGATACGCAGTATTTT.

This chain uses TRBV6-1 with TRBJ1-1; D not resolved. The CDR3 contains 13 residues. V was cut by 7 bases and J by 2 bases, with 11 bases left in between. Germline lookup yields CDR1 MNHNS and CDR2 SASEGT. CDR3 residues: CASTAQSNTEAFF. CDR3 sequence (DNA): TGTGCCAGCACCGCTCAGAGTAACACTGAAGCTTTCTTT.

V is TRBV7-9 and J is TRBJ2-1, with TRBD2 matching over 9 bases. The CDR3 has 15 residues. The trim removed 3 bases at V and 9 bases at J, leaving 9 bases unmatched. In germline, CDR1 is SEHNR, CDR2 FQNEAQ (reference sequence). In DNA, the CDR3 is TGTGCCAGCAGCTTTGGCGGGGGGGCGGATACTGAGCAGTTCTTC. It translates to CASSFGGGADTEQFF. Combining the CDR3 with reference TRBV7-9 and TRBJ2-1 gives the whole variable domain DTGVSQNPRHKITKRGQNVTFRCDPISEHNRLYWYRQTLGQGPEFLTYFQNEAQLEKSRLLSDRFSAERPKGSFSTLEIQRTEQGDSAMYLCASSFGGGADTEQFFGPGTRLTVL.